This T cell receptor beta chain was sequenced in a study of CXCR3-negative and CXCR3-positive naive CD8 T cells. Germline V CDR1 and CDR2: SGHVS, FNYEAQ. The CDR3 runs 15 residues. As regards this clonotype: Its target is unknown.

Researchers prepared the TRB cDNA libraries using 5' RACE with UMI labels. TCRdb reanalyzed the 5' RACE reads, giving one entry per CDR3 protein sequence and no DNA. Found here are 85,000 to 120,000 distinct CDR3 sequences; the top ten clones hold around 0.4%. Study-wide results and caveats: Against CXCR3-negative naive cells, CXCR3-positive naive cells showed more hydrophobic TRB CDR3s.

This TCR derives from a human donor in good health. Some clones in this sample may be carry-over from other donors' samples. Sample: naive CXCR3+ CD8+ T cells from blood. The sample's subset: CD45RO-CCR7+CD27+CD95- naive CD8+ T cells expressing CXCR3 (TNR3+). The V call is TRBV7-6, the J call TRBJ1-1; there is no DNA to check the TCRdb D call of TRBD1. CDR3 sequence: CASSLTSQGGTEAFF.